Reported below is one T cell receptor beta chain. This specimen belongs to a study of T cell changes during pregnancy in multiple sclerosis. Repertoires were generated with immunoSEQ multiplex PCR, while TCRdb's copy carries only in-frame clones and drops some. The table shows about 40,000 clones, with 92% occurring only once. This CDR3 is built from 14 residues. The V gene's germline CDR1 is SGHRS and CDR2 YFSETQ. Trimming removed 3 bases from V and 2 bases from J; junction bases left unmatched: 5. The chain employs TRBV5-1 and TRBJ2-7, with TRBD2 matching over 7 bases. The clonotype comes from a female donor with multiple sclerosis, enrolled in a pregnancy study. Source: CD4+ T cells from peripheral blood mononuclear cells, taken before pregnancy. For the CDR3, the DNA is TGCGCCAGCAGCTCGGGAGGTACTCCCTACGAGCAGTACTTC. It codes for CASSSGGTPYEQYF.